A single TCR beta chain is shown here with its context. This record comes from a study of blood T cell repertoires in COVID-19. Study as a whole: Sites in the United States, Italy and Spain provided acute and convalescent COVID-19 samples.

Original handling: Reference gene primer amplification in the assay estimated nucleated cell counts. Sequencing used immunoSEQ multiplex PCR; TCRdb keeps in-frame clones, though not all of them. Clone size and the V and J calls come from that table; the DNA yielded D and trimming. The sample lists about 64,000 clones, around 80% occurring once. The CDR3 contains 14 residues. V was shortened by 7 bases and J by 0 bases, with 10 bases between the two germline ends. Germline CDR1 is MNHEY and CDR2 is SVGAGI. This receptor was identified in a man between 60 and 70 years old with COVID-19, enrolled during active disease. The sample taken for sequencing was peripheral blood. The chain uses TRBV6-5 and TRBJ2-1; D is perhaps TRBD1 (5 bases). DNA for the CDR3: TGTGCCAGCACCCGACAGAGCTCCTACAATGAGCAGTTCTTC. This codes for CASTRQSSYNEQFF.